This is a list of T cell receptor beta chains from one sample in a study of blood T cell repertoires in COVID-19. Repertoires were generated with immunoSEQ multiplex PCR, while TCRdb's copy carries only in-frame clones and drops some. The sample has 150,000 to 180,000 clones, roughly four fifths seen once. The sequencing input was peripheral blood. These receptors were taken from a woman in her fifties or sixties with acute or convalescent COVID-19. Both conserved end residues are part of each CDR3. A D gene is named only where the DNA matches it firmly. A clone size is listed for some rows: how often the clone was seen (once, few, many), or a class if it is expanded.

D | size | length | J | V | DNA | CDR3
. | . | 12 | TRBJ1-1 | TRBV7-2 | TGTGCCAGCAGCCCCGGACAAAGGTCGGCTTTCTTT | CASSPGQRSAFF
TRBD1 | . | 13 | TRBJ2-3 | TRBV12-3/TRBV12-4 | TGTGCCAGCAGTGGACAGGGGATAGATACGCAGTATTTT | CASSGQGIDTQYF
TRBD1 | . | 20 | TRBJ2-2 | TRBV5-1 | TGCGCCAGCAGCTTGGGGGATTCCGGGACAGCGCTTTATCACACCGGGGAGCTGTTTTTT | CASSLGDSGTALYHTGELFF
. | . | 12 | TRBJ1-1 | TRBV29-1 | TGCAGCGTTGAACGGGTTCACACTGAAGCTTTCTTT | CSVERVHTEAFF
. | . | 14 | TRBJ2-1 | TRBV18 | TGTGCCAGCTCACCACCGACAGGAGACAATGAGCAGTTCTTC | CASSPPTGDNEQFF
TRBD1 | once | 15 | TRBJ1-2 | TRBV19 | TGTGCCAGTAGTATAGCCCTTGGACAGGTCTATGGCTACACCTTC | CASSIALGQVYGYTF
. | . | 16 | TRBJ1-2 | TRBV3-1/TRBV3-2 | TGTGCCAGCAGCCAGCCCCGAGGTCAGCTTAACTATGGCTACACCTTC | CASSQPRGQLNYGYTF
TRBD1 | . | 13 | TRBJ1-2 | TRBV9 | TGTGCCAGCAGCGTGTCAGGGGGCAATGGCTACACCTTC | CASSVSGGNGYTF
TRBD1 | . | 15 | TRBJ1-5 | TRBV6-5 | TGTGCCAGCAGCTTGGACAGGTCCTTCAATCAGCCCCAGCATTTT | CASSLDRSFNQPQHF
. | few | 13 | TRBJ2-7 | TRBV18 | TGTGCCAGCTCACCACCGGACACCTACGAGCAGTACTTC | CASSPPDTYEQYF
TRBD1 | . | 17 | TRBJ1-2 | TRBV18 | TGTGCCAGCTCACTCCAGGGGGCCCCTGAGAGAGGCTATGGCTACACCTTC | CASSLQGAPERGYGYTF
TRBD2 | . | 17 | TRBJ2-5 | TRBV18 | TGTGCCAGCTCACCGCAAACCATAGCGGGGGGGAGAGAGACCCAGTACTTC | CASSPQTIAGGRETQYF
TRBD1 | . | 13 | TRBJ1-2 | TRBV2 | TGTGCCAGCAGTTTGGACAGGGGGAATGGCTACACCTTC | CASSLDRGNGYTF
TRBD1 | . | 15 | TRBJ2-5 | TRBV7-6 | TGTGCCAGCACCGCAGGGACAGGGCTACAAGAGACCCAGTACTTC | CASTAGTGLQETQYF
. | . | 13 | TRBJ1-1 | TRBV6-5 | TGTGCCAGCAGTTTCGGACAGAGCACTGAAGCTTTCTTT | CASSFGQSTEAFF
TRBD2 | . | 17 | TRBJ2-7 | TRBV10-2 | TGCGCCACCTTAAAGGCTAGCGGGGGGATTGATCCCTACGAGCAGTACTTC | CATLKASGGIDPYEQYF
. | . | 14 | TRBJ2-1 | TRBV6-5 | TGTGCCAGCAGAGGAACAGGGTTCGCGCATGAGCAGTTCTTC | CASRGTGFAHEQFF